One sample yielded the 26 T cell receptor beta chains listed below, sequenced in a study of beta chain features in type 1 diabetes. Regarding the study as a whole: Among patients with Type 1 diabetes, TCRB CDR3s were moderately but significantly shorter in every one of the four CD4+ subsets.

The isolated RNA, all of it, was reverse transcribed, so expressed TCRB transcripts were what got sequenced. The table came from immunoSEQ multiplex PCR; TCRdb's copy has only in-frame clones and leaves some out. The sample lists a few hundred thousand clones; 10% to 15% were seen once. These receptors have no identified antigens. The sequenced sample consisted of naive CD4+ T cells from blood. The origin of the receptors is a woman between 18 and 30 years old with type 1 diabetes.

The chain has TRBV9 and TRBJ2-1, with 15 positions matching TRBD2. Losses at the gene ends were 4 bases for V and 10 bases for J; bases not matched to a gene: 15. CDR1 and CDR2 (germline): SGDLS, YYNGEE. CDR3 size: 18 residues. CDR3 coding DNA: TGTGCCAGCAGCTCGCCGTCCTGGACTAGCGGGAGGGATTTAGAGCAGTTCTTC. Encoded protein: CASSSPSWTSGRDLEQFF. Complete variable domain (other parts from reference TRBV9 and TRBJ2-1): DSGVTQTPKHLITATGQRVTLRCSPRSGDLSVYWYQQSLDQGLQFLIQYYNGEERAKGNILERFSAQQFPDLHSELNLSSLELGDSALYFCASSSPSWTSGRDLEQFFGPGTRLTVL.

The chain combines TRBV28 with TRBJ2-7; TRBD1 aligns across 10 bases. In germline, CDR1 is MDHEN, CDR2 SYDVKM. The CDR3 is 14 residues long. The J segment lost 7 bases and the V segment lost 3 bases, leaving 6 bases of the junction unmatched. This chain's CDR3 is CASSLGTGVKEQYF. The CDR3 region has the DNA TGTGCCAGCAGTTTGGGGACAGGGGTGAAAGAGCAGTACTTC.

This clone was seen only a few times. The chain links TRBV29-1 to TRBJ2-1, with TRBD2 matching over 7 bases. Germline loops: CDR1 SQVTM, CDR2 ANQGSEA. After removal of 7 bases from V and 0 bases from J, the junction contained 3 bases not matched to a gene. CDR3 size: 13 residues. The CDR3 loop reads CSERTSSYNEQFF. DNA of the CDR3: TGCAGCGAGAGGACTAGCTCCTACAATGAGCAGTTCTTC.

The chain has TRBV5-1 and TRBJ2-5, with TRBD2 as a possible D gene (6 bases). This CDR3 spans 12 amino acids. Trimming removed 1 base at V and 11 bases at J, with 12 bases between. The germline CDR1 and CDR2 sequences are SGHRS and YFSETQ. The CDR3 reads CASSLKTGEQYF. The CDR3 nucleotides read TGCGCCAGCAGCTTGAAGACGGGGGAGCAGTACTTC.

The genes are TRBV13 and TRBJ2-1, with D maybe TRBD2 (6 bases). CDR1 is PRHDT and CDR2 is FYEKMQ in the germline V gene (reference sequence). CDR3 size: 13 residues. V was pared by 7 bases and J by 12 bases, with 19 bases between. CDR3 loop: CASNRGAGPMQFF. The CDR3 DNA sequence: TGTGCCAGCAACCGAGGGGCGGGACCCATGCAGTTCTTC.

J is TRBJ1-2 and V is TRBV30, with D possibly TRBD1 on 6 matching bases. Trimming took off 3 bases at V and 4 bases at J, with 15 bases between the two ends. The CDR3 covers 14 residues. Per germline, CDR1 GTSNPN and CDR2 SVGIG (reference sequence). CDR3 region: CAWSPQTGGYGYTF. In DNA form, the CDR3 reads TGTGCCTGGAGCCCCCAGACAGGCGGCTATGGCTACACCTTC.

The genes are TRBV9 and TRBJ2-7; 8 bases align to TRBD2. CDR3 size: 14 residues. Germline V gives CDR1 SGDLS, CDR2 YYNGEE. Trimming cost V 3 bases and J 1 base; bases outside gene matches: 3. CDR3 sequence reads: CASSDIAGSYEQYF. DNA for the CDR3: TGTGCCAGCAGCGATATAGCGGGATCCTACGAGCAGTACTTC.

This clone was detected a few times. In DNA, the CDR3 is TGCGCCAGCAGCCAAGCGTACAGGGAGACCCAGTACTTC. It yields the protein CASSQAYRETQYF. The V call is TRBV4-3, the J call TRBJ2-5; D perhaps matches TRBD1 (5 bases). The CDR3 is 13 amino acids. Germline V gene lookup returns CDR1 LGHNA and CDR2 YSLEER. Trimming left V 1 base short and J 5 bases short, with 8 bases between.

The chain is built from TRBV4-3 and TRBJ2-7; the D gene is possibly TRBD2 (6 bases). This CDR3 is 14 amino acids long. CDR1 is LGHNA and CDR2 is YSLEER in the germline V gene. V was cut by 0 bases and J by 6 bases, with 12 bases left in between. The CDR3 loop reads CASSQDTGDPEQYF. The CDR3 DNA is TGCGCCAGCAGCCAAGATACGGGGGATCCCGAGCAGTACTTC.

The chain combines TRBV30 with TRBJ2-2; possibly TRBD1 for D (6 bases). Germline CDR1 and CDR2: GTSNPN and SVGIG (reference sequence). CDR3 length: 15 amino acids. V lost 2 bases and J 3 bases, leaving 13 bases between the germline ends. As DNA, the CDR3 is TGTGCCTGGAGTCCAGGGGCAACCCACACCGGGGAGCTGTTTTTT. It codes for CAWSPGATHTGELFF. Based on the CDR3 plus reference TRBV30 and TRBJ2-2, the full variable domain is SQTIHQWPATLVQPVGSPLSLECTVEGTSNPNLYWYRQAAGRGLQLLFYSVGIGQISSEVPQNLSASRPQDRQFILSSKKLLLSDSGFYLCAWSPGATHTGELFFGEGSRLTVL.

CDR3 amino acids: CASSWLAQSSYNEQFF. The DNA for the CDR3 is TGTGCCAGCAGCTGGCTAGCCCAAAGCTCCTACAATGAGCAGTTCTTC. The chain couples TRBV5-4 to TRBJ2-1, with D possibly matching TRBD2 (5 bases). Deletions cut 3 bases from V and 0 bases from J, with 13 bases between. Per germline, CDR1 SGHNT and CDR2 YYREEE (reference sequence). The CDR3 loop spans 16 amino acids.

This clone was counted only a few times. This rearrangement joins TRBV21-1 to TRBJ1-1. TRBV21-1 is classified as a pseudogene. The CDR3 sequence is 14 residues long. CDR3 sequence (DNA): TGTGCCAGCAGCAAAGCGCGGGCGAACACTGAAGCTTTCTTT. Translating gives CASSKARANTEAFF.

This clone was found a few times. The chain couples TRBV6-5 to TRBJ2-2, with D possibly TRBD1 on 5 matching bases. Trimming took off 2 bases at V and 6 bases at J, with 13 bases between the two ends. CDR3 length: 15 amino acids. Germline values: CDR1 MNHEY, CDR2 SVGAGI. The CDR3, as DNA: TGTGCCAGCAGTTACATCCAGGGTCTGTCCGGGGAGCTGTTTTTT. Translated: CASSYIQGLSGELFF.

Only a few counts were recorded for this clone. The chain is built from TRBV27 and TRBJ1-5, with 8 bases lining up with TRBD1. Per the germline V gene, CDR1 is MNHEY and CDR2 is SMNVEV (reference sequence). Unmatched junction bases numbered 5, after V lost 5 bases and J lost 2 bases. The CDR3 runs to 15 residues. The CDR3 DNA sequence: TGTGCCAGCAGTCTGACAGGGGTGGGCAATCAGCCCCAGCATTTT. It encodes CASSLTGVGNQPQHF.

This clone was observed a handful of times. The chain recombines TRBV29-1 with TRBJ2-7; 9 nucleotides align to TRBD1. Germline V gives CDR1 SQVTM, CDR2 ANQGSEA. CDR3 length: 14 residues. This CDR3 reads CSAIHGTGNSEQYF. The CDR3 DNA reads TGCAGTGCCATCCACGGGACAGGGAATAGCGAGCAGTACTTC.

This clone has just a few counts. Other DNA sequences from this sample encode an identical CDR3 as well. The chain uses TRBV29-1 and TRBJ1-1; 8 nucleotides align to TRBD1. The CDR3 sequence is 13 residues long. Germline CDR1 is SQVTM and CDR2 is ANQGSEA. V lost 6 bases and J lost 0; bases outside the gene matches: 3. DNA of the CDR3: TGCAGCGTGGGACAGGTTTTGAACACTGAAGCTTTCTTT. Amino acids: CSVGQVLNTEAFF.

This clone was counted between two and nine times. V is TRBV7-3 and J is TRBJ2-6; 10 bases are shared with TRBD1. Trimming cost V 0 bases and J 2 bases; bases outside gene matches: 1. Germline V gene data show CDR1 as SGHTA and CDR2 as FQGTGA. The CDR3 runs to 17 residues. The CDR3, as DNA: TGTGCCAGCAGCTTAACGACAGGGGGCACTGGGGCCAACGTCCTGACTTTC. This translates into CASSLTTGGTGANVLTF.

The chain uses TRBV29-1 and TRBJ1-5; 8 positions match TRBD1. Per the germline V gene, CDR1 is SQVTM and CDR2 is ANQGSEA. This CDR3 has 13 amino acids. V lost 6 bases, J lost 1 base, and 2 bases stayed unmatched. CDR3 amino acids: CSVTGGSNQPQHF. CDR3 bases: TGCAGCGTAACAGGGGGGAGCAATCAGCCCCAGCATTTT.

The chain employs TRBV30 and TRBJ1-4; TRBD1 aligns across 12 bases. The J segment lost 8 bases and the V segment lost 2 bases, leaving 6 bases of the junction unmatched. The germline V gene has CDR1 GTSNPN and CDR2 SVGIG (reference sequence). This CDR3 spans 15 amino acids. The CDR3 is CAWSRGTGGKEKLFF. The CDR3 region has the DNA TGTGCCTGGAGTCGCGGGACAGGGGGCAAAGAAAAACTGTTTTTT.

This clone was found a few times. This rearrangement joins TRBV7-9 to TRBJ2-7, with 7 bases matching TRBD1. The CDR3 spans 14 residues. Trimming took 5 bases from V and 3 from J; bases not matched to a gene: 7. Germline assignment: CDR1 SEHNR and CDR2 FQNEAQ (reference sequence). Here the CDR3 DNA reads TGTGCCAGCAGCCTTACAGGGGACGGCTACGAGCAGTACTTC. Translated: CASSLTGDGYEQYF.

In this sample, this clone turned up a few times. The rearrangement joins TRBV30 to TRBJ1-2, with D possibly TRBD1 on 5 matching bases. CDR1 and CDR2 from the germline V gene are GTSNPN and SVGIG (reference sequence). The CDR3 is made up of 14 amino acids. The V gene lost 2 bases and the J gene lost 4 bases, with 14 bases spanning the gap. CDR3 nucleotides: TGTGCCTGGAGTTTTGGGCAGGGCCTCTATGGCTACACCTTC. It yields the protein CAWSFGQGLYGYTF.

In its sample, this clone was seen a few times. The J gene is TRBJ2-7, the V gene TRBV5-4, with 8 bases fitting TRBD1. With 2 bases clipped from V and 3 bases from J, the junction kept 1 base outside the gene matches. The V gene's germline CDR1 is SGHNT and CDR2 YYREEE (reference sequence). The CDR3 covers 13 residues. CDR3 sequence reads: CASSFDRGYEQYF. The DNA of the CDR3 is TGTGCCAGCAGCTTCGACAGGGGCTACGAGCAGTACTTC. The full variable domain, rest sourced from reference TRBV5-4 and TRBJ2-7, is ETGVTQSPTHLIKTRGQQVTLRCSSQSGHNTVSWYQQALGQGPQFIFQYYREEENGRGNFPPRFSGLQFPNYSSELNVNALELDDSALYLCASSFDRGYEQYFGPGTRLTVT.

This chain connects TRBV18 to TRBJ1-5; D is possibly TRBD1 (6 bases). From germline, CDR1 is KGHSH and CDR2 LQKENI. This CDR3 comprises 13 residues. Trimming took off 8 bases at V and 2 bases at J, with 10 bases between the two ends. The CDR3 coding sequence is TGTGCCAGCACGGACAGCGGCAATCAGCCCCAGCATTTT. Translated: CASTDSGNQPQHF.

This sequence joins TRBV4-3 and TRBJ2-1, with 8 bases aligning to TRBD1. Germline loops: CDR1 LGHNA, CDR2 YSLEER. The junction had 5 bases not matched to a gene; V was cut back by 2 bases and J by 2 bases. The CDR3 consists of 16 residues. CDR3 region: CASSQSTGAAYNEQFF. In nucleotides, the CDR3 is TGCGCCAGCAGCCAATCGACAGGGGCGGCCTACAATGAGCAGTTCTTC.

The J gene is TRBJ2-7, the V gene TRBV9, with D tentatively TRBD2 (5 bases). The CDR3 totals 15 residues. V was clipped by 0 bases and J by 4 bases, with 14 bases between them. The germline V gene encodes CDR1 SGDLS and CDR2 YYNGEE. The CDR3 sequence: CASSVGGLEGYEQYF. DNA of the CDR3: TGTGCCAGCAGCGTAGGGGGTCTAGAGGGTTACGAGCAGTACTTC. Looking up the rest from reference TRBV9 and TRBJ2-7 gives the full variable domain: DSGVTQTPKHLITATGQRVTLRCSPRSGDLSVYWYQQSLDQGLQFLIQYYNGEERAKGNILERFSAQQFPDLHSELNLSSLELGDSALYFCASSVGGLEGYEQYFGPGTRLTVT.

In its sample, this clone was seen a few times. The chain has TRBV4-1 and TRBJ1-4; D remains ambiguous. The V end was cut by 1 base, the J end by 4 bases, with 16 bases between. The germline CDR1 and CDR2 sequences are MGHRA and YSYEKL. This CDR3 is built from 17 residues. DNA for the CDR3: TGCGCCAGCAGCCAAGGCGACCCCCCCCGGGGTAATGAAAAACTGTTTTTT. Translation: CASSQGDPPRGNEKLFF.